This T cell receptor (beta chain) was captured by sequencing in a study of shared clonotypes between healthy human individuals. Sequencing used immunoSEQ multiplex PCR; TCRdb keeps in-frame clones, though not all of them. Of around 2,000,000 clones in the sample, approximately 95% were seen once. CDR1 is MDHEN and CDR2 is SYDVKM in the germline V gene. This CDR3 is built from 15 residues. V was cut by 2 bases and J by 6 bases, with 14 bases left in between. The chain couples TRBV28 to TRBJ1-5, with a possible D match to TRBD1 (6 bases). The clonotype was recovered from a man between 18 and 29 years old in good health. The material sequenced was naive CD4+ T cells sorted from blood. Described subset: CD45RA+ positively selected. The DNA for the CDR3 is TGTGCCAGCAGTTTAGAACAGGGTTTGAGTCAGCCCCAGCATTTT. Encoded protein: CASSLEQGLSQPQHF.